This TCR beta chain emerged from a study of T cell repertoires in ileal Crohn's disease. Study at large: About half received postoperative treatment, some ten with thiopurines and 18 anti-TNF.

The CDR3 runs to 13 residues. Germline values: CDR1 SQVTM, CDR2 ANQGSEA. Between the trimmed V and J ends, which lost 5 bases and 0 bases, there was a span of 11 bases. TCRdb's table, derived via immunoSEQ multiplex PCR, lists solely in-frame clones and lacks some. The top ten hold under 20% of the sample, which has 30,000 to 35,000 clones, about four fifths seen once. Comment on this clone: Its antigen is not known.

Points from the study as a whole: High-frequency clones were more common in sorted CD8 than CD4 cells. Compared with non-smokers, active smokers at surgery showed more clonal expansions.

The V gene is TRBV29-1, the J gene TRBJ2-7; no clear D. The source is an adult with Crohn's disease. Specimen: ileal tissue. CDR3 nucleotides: TGCAGCGTTCGGTTTGTGAACTCCTACGAGCAGTACTTC. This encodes CSVRFVNSYEQYF.